Given below is one TCR beta chain in context. Its antigen is unidentified. Within the sample, other DNA sequences also encode this same CDR3. These data belong to a study of shared clonotypes between healthy human individuals. Overall study findings and caveats: Researchers found naive subsets generally carried larger estimated richness than memory subsets. A handful of donors shared about 4.8% of their naive CD4 clonotypes.

TCRdb keeps only in-frame clones here, not all; method: immunoSEQ multiplex PCR. The sample holds about 1 million clones, approximately 70% seen once. This CDR3 is 12 amino acids long. Deletions cut 3 bases from V and 7 bases from J, with 9 bases between. In germline, CDR1 is MNHNS, CDR2 SASEGT. J is TRBJ1-2 and V is TRBV6-1; unclear D gene. Sequenced: memory CD4+ T cells sorted from blood. Stated subset: CD45RA-negative fraction. The receptor was derived from a man aged 18 to 29 in good health. The CDR3 sequence: CASSEGVGGYTF. The DNA of the CDR3 is TGTGCCAGCAGTGAGGGAGTCGGTGGCTACACCTTC.